The clone carrying this TCR beta chain was picked up a small number of times. Measured with immunoSEQ multiplex PCR; TCRdb has only the in-frame clones, and not every one. Seen here are 150,000 to 200,000 clones, 80% observed once, and the top ten hold 6% to 8.5%. This specimen comes from a study of blood T cell repertoires in COVID-19. Germline lookup yields CDR1 MNHEY and CDR2 SVGAGI. The CDR3 runs 14 residues. V lost 2 bases and J lost 4, with 11 bases in between. The rearrangement links TRBV6-5 to TRBJ1-2; D remains ambiguous. The sequenced sample consisted of peripheral blood. The origin of this receptor is a man in his sixties with acute or convalescent COVID-19. CDR3 DNA sequence: TGTGCCAGCAGTTACCGCCCGGACTTCTATGGCTACACCTTC. Translation: CASSYRPDFYGYTF.